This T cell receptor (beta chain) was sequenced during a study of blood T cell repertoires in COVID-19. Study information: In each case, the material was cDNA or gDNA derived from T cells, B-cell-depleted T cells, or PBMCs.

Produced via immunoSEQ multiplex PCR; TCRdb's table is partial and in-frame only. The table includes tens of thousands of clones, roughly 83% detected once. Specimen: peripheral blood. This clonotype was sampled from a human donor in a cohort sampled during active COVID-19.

CDR3 sequence: CASSRTGGSNQPQHF. CDR3 nucleotides: TGCGCCAGCAGCCGAACAGGGGGGAGCAATCAGCCCCAGCATTTT. J is TRBJ1-5 and V is TRBV5-1; 8 nucleotides align to TRBD1. V lost 4 bases and J lost 1; bases outside the gene matches: 4. CDR3 length: 15 amino acids. Germline-derived CDR1 and CDR2 are SGHRS and YFSETQ.